One sample yielded the 9 T cell receptor beta chains listed below, sequenced in a study of T-cell reconstitution after alpha-beta-depleted transplantation in children. Preparation of the TCRbeta library involved a method that used unique molecular identifiers. TCRdb itself ran the PCR reads through MiXCR, one entry per CDR3 protein. The sample contains 700,000 to 950,000 distinct CDR3 sequences, around 15% of which appear only once. The specimen comprised PBMCs, mostly from graft donor cells, sampled 360 days after TCRalphabeta/CD19-depleted stem cell transplant. Receptors were obtained from a male patient between 5 and 17 years old who had a stem cell transplant for acute lymphoblastic leukemia, so the T cells may come from the graft donor.

The chain joins TRBV5-8 to TRBJ2-7, with D tentatively TRBD1 (6 bases). V lost 2 bases and J lost 5, with 14 bases in between. The germline V gene encodes CDR1 SGHTS and CDR2 YDEGEE. The CDR3 is made up of 14 amino acids. CDR3 nucleotides: TGTGCCAGCAGCTTTTGGACAGTAAGCGACGAGCAGTACTTC. Residues: CASSFWTVSDEQYF. The entire variable domain, with the rest obtained from reference TRBV5-8 and TRBJ2-7, is as follows: EAGVTQSPTHLIKTRGQQATLRCSPISGHTSVYWYQQALGLGLQFLLWYDEGEERNRGNFPPRFSGRQFPNYSSELNVNALELEDSALYLCASSFWTVSDEQYFGPGTRLTVT.

This chain connects TRBV6-1 to TRBJ2-3; TRBD2 matches 8 bases. V lost 4 bases, J lost 5 bases, and 11 bases stayed unmatched. Germline assignment: CDR1 MNHNS and CDR2 SASEGT. This CDR3 is built from 16 residues. For the CDR3, the DNA is TGTGCCAGCAGTGCAGGCAGGCTAGCGGGTCAAGATACGCAGTATTTT. Amino acid sequence: CASSAGRLAGQDTQYF.

The V gene is TRBV12-3 or TRBV12-4, the J gene TRBJ2-1; D perhaps matches TRBD2 (5 bases). Trimming removed 7 bases at V and 8 bases at J, with 15 bases between. The CDR3 loop spans 13 amino acids. The CDR3 nucleotides read TGTGCCAGCACCCCTTCGGGGTTCGATGAGCAGTTCTTC. Translation gives CASTPSGFDEQFF.

The chain couples TRBV7-3 to TRBJ1-2; possibly TRBD1 for D (5 bases). The germline CDR1 and CDR2 sequences are SGHTA and FQGTGA. The CDR3 has 16 amino acids. V shed 1 base and J shed 1 base, with 13 bases lying between them. The CDR3 sequence is CASSLNRDGGNYGYTF. For the CDR3, the DNA is TGTGCCAGCAGCTTAAACCGGGACGGTGGTAACTATGGCTACACCTTC.

There are a few counts of this clonotype. The genes are TRBV20-1 and TRBJ2-1; 12 bases match TRBD2. Trimming cost V 6 bases and J 8 bases; bases outside gene matches: 8. Germline CDR1 and CDR2: DFQATT and SNEGSKA (reference sequence). The CDR3 contains 14 residues. DNA of the CDR3: TGCAGTGCAAGGACTAGCGGGGTTAAACATGAGCAGTTCTTC. This codes for CSARTSGVKHEQFF.

The genes are TRBV3-1 and TRBJ1-4; weak D call: TRBD1 (5 bases). Germline CDR1 reads LGHDT; CDR2 reads YNNKEL (reference sequence). V shed 3 bases and J shed 8 bases, with 10 bases lying between them. The CDR3 runs 13 residues. The CDR3 sequence: CASSHPGREKLFF. DNA of the CDR3: TGTGCCAGCAGCCACCCAGGGCGAGAAAAACTGTTTTTT.

The chain has TRBV5-1 and TRBJ1-1; D remains ambiguous. The CDR3 is 15 residues long. Germline V lookup: CDR1 SGHRS, CDR2 YFSETQ. Trimming removed 1 base from V and 4 bases from J, with 14 bases in between. The CDR3 protein is CASSLMGMGGTEAFF. The CDR3 DNA follows: TGCGCCAGCAGCTTGATGGGCATGGGAGGCACTGAAGCTTTCTTT.

This clonotype was counted a few times. CDR3 nucleotide sequence: TGTGCCAGCAGCACCTCGGACACGAGCAATCAGCCCCAGCATTTT. It specifies CASSTSDTSNQPQHF. The chain links TRBV12-3 or TRBV12-4 to TRBJ1-5, with D possibly TRBD1 on 5 matching bases. Trimming left V 6 bases short and J 1 base short, with 13 bases between. The CDR3 is made up of 15 amino acids.

This clonotype was seen repeatedly, ten times or more. The chain carries TRBV5-1 and TRBJ2-3; the D gene is possibly TRBD1 (5 bases). Trimming took off 4 bases at V and 6 bases at J, with 15 bases between the two ends. This CDR3 has 14 residues. Germline assignment: CDR1 SGHRS and CDR2 YFSETQ. DNA for the CDR3: TGCGCCAGCAGCACCCCACAGGTCTCGGATACGCAGTATTTT. This encodes CASSTPQVSDTQYF.